This T cell receptor beta chain was obtained from a study of T cells in localized non-small cell lung cancer. The assay was immunoSEQ multiplex PCR, and TCRdb's table has in-frame clones only and misses some. The sample shows approximately 1,000 clones, approximately 20% of them seen only once. Neighboring lung without atypia was obtained no less than 2 cm from the tumor margin. On this clone: Its target is not known.

Study-wide points: Clonality of T cells reached its maximum in uninvolved adjacent lung, surpassing tumor. Adjacent lung tissue had a median roughly 55 of the top 100 clones found in the tumor.

Trimming shortened V by 0 bases and J by 3 bases, and 9 bases separated the two germline ends. Germline lookup yields CDR1 GTSNPN and CDR2 SVGIG (reference sequence). This CDR3 has 14 residues. The sequencing used normal lung tissue next to the tumor, collected before any cancer treatment. The chain combines TRBV30 with TRBJ1-3, with D unresolved. The sequence came from a man between 40 and 70 years old with stage I lung adenocarcinoma. CDR3 residues: CAWSVWGVGNTIYF. The CDR3 DNA sequence: TGTGCCTGGAGTGTATGGGGTGTTGGAAACACCATATATTTT.